This T cell receptor (beta chain) was retrieved from a study of T cells in localized non-small cell lung cancer. This table comes from immunoSEQ multiplex PCR, and its TCRdb copy is limited to in-frame clones, with some not included. The data contain 50,000 to 60,000 clones, approximately 86% of them singletons. Study-wide findings and caveats: There was higher T cell clonality in uninvolved adjacent lung than in tumor, and it was highest there. Turning up in adjacent lung were a median about 56 of the top 100 tumor clones.

Points on this clone: Antigen specificity is unknown.

Germline V gene sequence: CDR1 KGHSH, CDR2 LQKENI. The CDR3 contains 13 residues. The V and J ends lost 3 bases and 3 bases respectively, with 7 bases between them. The source was PBMCs, collected before any cancer treatment. The sequence derives from a female donor with stage II lung adenocarcinoma. The rearrangement links TRBV18 to TRBJ2-3; D is undetermined. In DNA form, the CDR3 reads TGTGCCAGCTCACCCCAACAAACAGATACGCAGTATTTT. Residues: CASSPQQTDTQYF.